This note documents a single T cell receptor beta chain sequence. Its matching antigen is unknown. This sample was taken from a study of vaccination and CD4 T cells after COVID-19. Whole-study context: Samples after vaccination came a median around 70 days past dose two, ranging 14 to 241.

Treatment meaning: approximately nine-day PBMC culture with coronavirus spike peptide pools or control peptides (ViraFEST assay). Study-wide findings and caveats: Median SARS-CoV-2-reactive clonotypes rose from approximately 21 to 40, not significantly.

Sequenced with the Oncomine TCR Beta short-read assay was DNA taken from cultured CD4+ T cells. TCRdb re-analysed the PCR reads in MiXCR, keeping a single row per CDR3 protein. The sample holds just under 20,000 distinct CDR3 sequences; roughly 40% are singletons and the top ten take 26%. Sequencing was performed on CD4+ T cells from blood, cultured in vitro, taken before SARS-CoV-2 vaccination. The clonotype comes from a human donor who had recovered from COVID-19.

CDR3 in DNA: TGCAGTGCTCGGATATCAGGACTGACTAGCAATCAGCCCCAGCATTTT. It is translated as CSARISGLTSNQPQHF. The chain has TRBV20-1 and TRBJ1-5, with D hard to call. The CDR3 contains 16 residues. The germline V gene has CDR1 DFQATT and CDR2 SNEGSKA (reference sequence). The ends were cut back, 5 bases at V and 0 bases at J, with 17 bases in the middle.